Listed below are T cell receptor beta chains from one sample, sequenced in a study of CXCR3-negative and CXCR3-positive naive CD8 T cells. TCRdb re-called the 5' RACE reads and catalogs CDR3 proteins one per entry, DNA excluded. This repertoire comprises under 85,000 distinct CDR3 sequences; its ten largest clones make up about 0.71%. The sample was naive CXCR3+ CD8+ T cells from blood. These receptors came from a human donor in good health. Some clones in this sample may be carry-over from other donors' samples. Each CDR3 is given with its conserved first and last residue. For some rows the clone size is stated as once, few or many, or as a class when expanded; others skip it.

V,J,size,CDR3
TRBV3-1,TRBJ2-5,NA,CASSPGTGVPITETQYF
TRBV10-3,TRBJ2-7,NA,CAIMAGQGYEQYF
TRBV7-6,TRBJ2-1,NA,CASSHDLNSINPDNEQFF
TRBV18,TRBJ1-4,NA,CASSPEQGAPATNEKLFF
TRBV27,TRBJ1-1,NA,CASRKQGSLNTEAFF
TRBV27,TRBJ2-7,NA,CASGSTSGFYEQYF
TRBV7-3,TRBJ2-3,NA,CASSSSGGITDTQYF
TRBV27,TRBJ2-7,NA,CASSPKTVTYEQYF
TRBV9,TRBJ2-3,NA,CASSALSTDTQYF
TRBV29-1,TRBJ1-2,NA,CSVVGINYGYTF
TRBV27,TRBJ2-3,NA,CASSSGTSGITDTQYF
TRBV6-2/TRBV6-3,TRBJ1-6,NA,CASKEPQGVFSPLHF
TRBV29-1,TRBJ2-1,NA,CSVALRGSGSYNEQFF
TRBV6-2/TRBV6-3,TRBJ2-5,NA,CASTSGGPQETQYF
TRBV6-5,TRBJ2-1,NA,CASNGGSPNNEQFF
TRBV29-1,TRBJ1-2,NA,CSVDDRENYGYTF
TRBV7-8,TRBJ2-5,NA,CASSPWTSEYETQYF
TRBV7-6,TRBJ2-1,medium-sized,CASSLVGEGLAGNEQFF
TRBV27,TRBJ2-7,NA,CASSRTDAYEQYF
TRBV20-1,TRBJ2-3,NA,CSARDYRGQKQYF
TRBV20-1,TRBJ1-2,NA,CSAEDTPNYGYTF
TRBV29-1,TRBJ2-3,NA,CSVLGGVSTDTQYF
TRBV3-1,TRBJ2-3,NA,CASSQVAGGGPTDTQYF
TRBV7-2,TRBJ2-7,NA,CASSLGPDLMGTYEQYF
TRBV7-2,TRBJ2-5,NA,CASRPTGAETQYF
TRBV6-5,TRBJ2-1,NA,CACSTGTSFNEQFF
TRBV5-6,TRBJ2-2,NA,CASSFMGARAAGELFF
TRBV12-3/TRBV12-4,TRBJ1-5,NA,CASSYFLGAGQGDQPQHF
TRBV4-1,TRBJ2-7,NA,CASSQSGGAPYEQYF
TRBV14,TRBJ2-1,NA,CASSQYLGSYNEQFF
TRBV28,TRBJ2-4,NA,CASSLLAKQDVGLAKNIQYF
TRBV7-9,TRBJ1-5,NA,CASSQTGLAQPQHF
TRBV7-9,TRBJ2-1,NA,CAADLAIGNEQFF
TRBV7-9,TRBJ2-3,NA,CASSPMTSGGIGDTQYF
TRBV5-8,TRBJ2-1,NA,CASSPGPSEDEQFF
TRBV28,TRBJ2-1,NA,CASSLKGTYSYNEQFF
TRBV29-1,TRBJ2-1,NA,CSVEVGGAYNEQFF
TRBV6-2/TRBV6-3,TRBJ2-7,NA,CASSYMGSYEQYF
TRBV29-1,TRBJ2-5,NA,CSVGRDLPQETQYF
TRBV6-1,TRBJ2-1,NA,CASSERLAGGREQFF
TRBV5-1,TRBJ2-7,NA,CASSEVGGTGPYEQYF
TRBV5-5,TRBJ1-2,NA,CASSLAGQIYGYTF
TRBV4-3,TRBJ1-3,NA,CASSQDGDTSGNTIYF
TRBV25-1,TRBJ2-1,NA,CASSAFPAISYNEQFF
TRBV9,TRBJ2-7,NA,CASSVGTCSYEQYF
TRBV29-1,TRBJ2-5,NA,CSVEEAVDIQETQYF
TRBV28,TRBJ2-3,NA,CASSSRTDTDTQYF